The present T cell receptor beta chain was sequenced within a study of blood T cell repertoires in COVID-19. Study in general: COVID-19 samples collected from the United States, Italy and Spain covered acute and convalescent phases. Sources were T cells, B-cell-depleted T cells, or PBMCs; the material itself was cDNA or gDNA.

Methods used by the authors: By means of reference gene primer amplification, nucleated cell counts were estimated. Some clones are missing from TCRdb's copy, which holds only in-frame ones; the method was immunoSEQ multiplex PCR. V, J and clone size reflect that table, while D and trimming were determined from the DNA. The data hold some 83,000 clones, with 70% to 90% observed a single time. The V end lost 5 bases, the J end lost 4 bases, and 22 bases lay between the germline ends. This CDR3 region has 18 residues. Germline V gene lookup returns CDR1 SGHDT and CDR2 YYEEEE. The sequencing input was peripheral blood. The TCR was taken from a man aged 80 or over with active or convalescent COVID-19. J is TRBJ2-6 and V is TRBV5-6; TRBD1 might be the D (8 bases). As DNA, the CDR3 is TGTGCCAGCAGGGGGAGGGGGACAGGCCTATCGGGGGCCAACGTCCTGACTTTC. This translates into CASRGRGTGLSGANVLTF.